The rows below give T cell receptor beta chains drawn from one sample of a study of cytomegalovirus exposure and HLA in healthy donors. Sequenced by immunoSEQ multiplex PCR; TCRdb stores in-frame clones only, minus some. The sample carries about 240,000 clones, roughly 78% recorded once. The sequenced sample consisted of PBMCs. The receptors were gathered from a boy between 5 and 17 years old in good health and CMV-seronegative. CDR3s include the opening cysteine and the closing phenylalanine or tryptophan. D genes are given only for firm matches. Rows give clone size only sometimes, using once, few, many, or a class for an expanded clone.

D	size	V	J	CDR3	DNA
TRBD2	.	TRBV5-4	TRBJ2-1	CASSSAGESSYNEQFF	TGTGCCAGCAGCTCCGCGGGGGAGAGCTCCTACAATGAGCAGTTCTTC
.	.	TRBV2	TRBJ1-3	CASSGERRGSGNTIYF	TGTGCCAGCAGTGGGGAAAGGCGGGGCTCTGGAAACACCATATATTTT
TRBD1	.	TRBV2	TRBJ2-7	CASSKGQGYEQYF	TGTGCCAGCAGTAAAGGACAGGGGTACGAGCAGTACTTC
TRBD1	.	TRBV11-3	TRBJ1-1	CASKRTGQVPFRVSDTEAFF	TGTGCCAGCAAGCGTACGGGACAGGTACCGTTCAGGGTGTCGGACACTGAAGCTTTCTTT
.	.	TRBV19	TRBJ2-1	CASSPLGRGISYNEQFF	TGTGCCAGTAGCCCCTTAGGACGGGGGATCTCCTACAATGAGCAGTTCTTC
.	.	TRBV7-2	TRBJ2-5	CASSSPSIFERSYF	TGTGCCAGCAGCTCCCCCTCTATTTTTGAGCGGTCGTACTTC
.	.	TRBV10-3	TRBJ1-3	CAISDLGQSGNTIYF	TGTGCCATCAGCGACCTCGGACAGTCTGGAAACACCATATATTTT
TRBD1	.	TRBV29-1	TRBJ1-2	CSVDGQGASF	TGCAGCGTTGATGGCCAGGGGGCTTCCTTC
.	.	TRBV13	TRBJ2-1	CASSPRPNNEQFF	TGTGCCAGCAGCCCGCGTCCCAACAATGAGCAGTTCTTC
.	.	TRBV11-3	TRBJ2-5	CASAQAETQYF	TGTGCCAGCGCTCAGGCAGAGACCCAGTACTTC
TRBD1	.	TRBV7-3	TRBJ1-1	CASSRGQGYTEAFF	TGTGCCAGCAGCCGAGGACAGGGATACACTGAAGCTTTCTTT
TRBD2	few	TRBV7-2	TRBJ2-2	CASSRGLAGAGTGELFF	TGTGCCAGCAGCCGGGGACTAGCGGGAGCGGGAACCGGGGAGCTGTTTTTT
.	once	TRBV14	TRBJ1-6	CASSQLTGIDSPLHF	TGTGCCAGCAGCCAACTGACAGGAATCGATTCACCCCTCCACTTT
.	.	TRBV4-2	TRBJ1-2	CASSQVSNEGGGYTF	TGTGCCAGCAGCCAAGTGTCGAACGAAGGAGGTGGCTACACCTTC
.	.	TRBV7-9	TRBJ1-1	CASNLDILLGNTEAFF	TGTGCCAGCAATCTGGACATCCTCCTGGGGAACACTGAAGCTTTCTTT
TRBD1	.	TRBV19	TRBJ1-2	CASSLDRTGHPATF	TGTGCCAGTAGTCTGGACCGGACAGGCCATCCAGCCACCTTC
.	.	TRBV5-1	TRBJ1-1	CASSSGRAPLNTEAFF	TGCGCCAGCAGCTCCGGGCGGGCCCCCTTGAACACTGAAGCTTTCTTT
TRBD1	once	TRBV6-6	TRBJ2-1	CASSLGQSSYNEQFF	TGTGCCAGCAGTTTGGGACAGAGCTCCTACAATGAGCAGTTCTTC
TRBD1	.	TRBV27	TRBJ1-5	CASRQGANQPQHF	TGTGCCAGCCGACAGGGGGCCAATCAGCCCCAGCATTTT
TRBD1	few	TRBV6-1	TRBJ2-5	CASSVGQGRETQYF	TGTGCCAGCAGTGTCGGACAGGGACGGGAGACCCAGTACTTC
.	once	TRBV6-1	TRBJ1-2	CASRPGISNYGYTF	TGTGCCAGCAGACCAGGGATATCTAACTATGGCTACACCTTC
.	.	TRBV10-2	TRBJ1-1	CASRAQGRDTEAFF	TGCGCCAGCAGGGCACAGGGTAGGGATACTGAAGCTTTCTTT
.	few	TRBV10-3	TRBJ2-5	CAISESTQGWTQYF	TGTGCCATCAGTGAGTCGACCCAGGGATGGACCCAGTACTTC
TRBD2	.	TRBV5-1	TRBJ2-7	CASSLAGFRSGTTYEQYF	TGCGCCAGCAGCTTGGCCGGGTTTAGGAGCGGGACTACTTACGAGCAGTACTTC
TRBD2	.	TRBV19	TRBJ2-3	CASSKGLAGITDTQYF	TGTGCCAGTAGCAAAGGACTAGCGGGGATCACAGATACGCAGTATTTT
.	.	TRBV6-1	TRBJ2-2	CATKPGNTGELFF	TGTGCCACCAAGCCGGGGAACACCGGGGAGCTGTTTTTT
.	few	TRBV5-4	TRBJ1-2	CASSVTGMDGYTF	TGTGCCAGCAGCGTAACAGGGATGGATGGCTACACCTTC
TRBD2	.	TRBV7-9	TRBJ2-5	CASIPSGGARETQYF	TGTGCCAGCATCCCAAGCGGGGGGGCAAGGGAGACCCAGTACTTC
TRBD1	.	TRBV9	TRBJ1-2	CASSLGWDSIYGYTF	TGTGCCAGCAGCCTGGGGTGGGACAGCATCTATGGCTACACCTTC
.	.	TRBV19	TRBJ1-2	CASSIVVAGGRSLSGYTF	TGTGCCAGTAGTATAGTGGTTGCGGGAGGTAGATCCCTCTCTGGCTACACCTTC
.	.	TRBV19	TRBJ2-3	CASASGLRVSDTQYF	TGTGCCAGTGCCTCCGGGTTGCGCGTTTCTGATACGCAGTATTTT
.	few	TRBV9	TRBJ1-5	CASSVGSENQPQHF	TGTGCCAGCAGCGTAGGGTCCGAGAATCAGCCCCAGCATTTT
TRBD1	.	TRBV13	TRBJ1-1	CASSQEQGVNTEAFF	TGTGCCAGCAGCCAAGAACAGGGGGTGAACACTGAAGCTTTCTTT
TRBD1	.	TRBV6-6	TRBJ1-1	CASSHRGGGTEAFF	TGTGCCAGCAGTCACAGGGGCGGTGGCACTGAAGCTTTCTTT
TRBD1	.	TRBV29-1	TRBJ2-7	CSVWDRGPYEQYF	TGCAGCGTTTGGGACAGGGGGCCCTACGAGCAGTACTTC
TRBD2	.	TRBV6-5	TRBJ2-7	CASSLTSGSHHEQYF	TGTGCCAGCAGCCTTACTAGCGGGAGTCACCACGAGCAGTACTTC
.	.	TRBV21-1	TRBJ1-4	CASTQTGGRPCATNEKLFF	TGTGCCAGCACACAGACAGGGGGCCGTCCCTGCGCAACTAATGAAAAACTGTTTTTT
.	.	TRBV7-9	TRBJ2-7	CASSFGRVDEQYF	TGTGCCAGCAGCTTCGGCAGGGTGGACGAGCAGTACTTC
.	.	TRBV10-2	TRBJ1-2	CASSESGRFNYGYTF	TGCGCCAGCAGTGAGTCCGGCAGGTTTAACTATGGCTACACCTTC
TRBD1	.	TRBV18	TRBJ2-3	CASSPIGTGDDTDTQYF	TGTGCCAGCTCACCGATTGGAACAGGGGACGACACAGATACGCAGTATTTT
.	.	TRBV5-1	TRBJ1-1	CASSAGQLMNTEAFF	TGCGCCAGCAGCGCCGGACAGCTCATGAACACTGAAGCTTTCTTT
TRBD2	.	TRBV25-1	TRBJ2-3	CASRLPRGGRVYTDTQYF	TGTGCCAGCAGGCTCCCTCGGGGGGGGCGGGTATACACAGATACGCAGTATTTT
.	once	TRBV5-1	TRBJ1-3	CASSSEAAGNTIYF	TGCGCCAGCAGCTCTGAAGCGGCCGGAAACACCATATATTTT
.	.	TRBV11-3	TRBJ1-1	CASSVGVSMNTEAFF	TGTGCCAGCAGCGTCGGGGTTAGCATGAACACTGAAGCTTTCTTT
.	.	TRBV5-5	TRBJ2-1	CASTLPGWNEQFF	TGTGCCAGCACCTTGCCGGGGTGGAATGAGCAGTTCTTC
.	.	TRBV2	TRBJ1-2	CASSSRSGPDLYGYTF	TGTGCCAGCAGCTCCCGGAGCGGGCCGGACCTCTATGGCTACACCTTC
.	.	TRBV6-5	TRBJ1-4	CASSQTLSEKLFF	TGTGCCAGCAGCCAAACCCTAAGTGAAAAACTGTTTTTT
.	.	TRBV7-9	TRBJ1-1	CASSLPYVGAFF	TGTGCCAGCAGCTTACCGTACGTCGGGGCTTTCTTT
TRBD1	.	TRBV30	TRBJ2-1	CACLPPPDRGVYNEQFF	TGTGCCTGTCTTCCCCCGCCAGACAGGGGAGTCTACAATGAGCAGTTCTTC
.	once	TRBV5-5	TRBJ2-7	CASRSDGAYEQYF	TGTGCCAGCAGATCTGACGGGGCCTACGAGCAGTACTTC
.	.	TRBV5-4	TRBJ2-7	CASRRLGQTAYEQYF	TGTGCCAGCAGACGGTTAGGACAGACCGCCTACGAGCAGTACTTC
TRBD1	.	TRBV4-2	TRBJ1-5	CASSYDPTGGQPQHF	TGTGCCAGCAGCTACGACCCGACAGGGGGTCAGCCCCAGCATTTT
.	.	TRBV5-4	TRBJ2-3	CASSSTTDTQYF	TGTGCCAGCAGCTCTACCACAGATACGCAGTATTTT
.	.	TRBV5-6	TRBJ1-1	CASISSRGLRTEAFF	TGTGCCAGCATCAGCAGTCGGGGACTTCGCACTGAAGCTTTCTTT
.	.	TRBV7-2	TRBJ2-7	CASSSPLASPSYEQYF	TGTGCCAGCAGCAGTCCCCTAGCTTCACCCTCCTACGAGCAGTACTTC
TRBD1	.	TRBV5-1	TRBJ1-1	CASSPTGTEAFF	TGCGCCAGCAGCCCGACAGGGACTGAAGCTTTCTTT
TRBD1	.	TRBV5-1	TRBJ2-7	CASSWTSGQDYEQYF	TGCGCCAGCAGCTGGACCTCGGGACAGGATTACGAGCAGTACTTC
TRBD2	.	TRBV25-1	TRBJ2-1	CASRESRASGSNEQFF	TGTGCCAGCAGGGAAAGTCGGGCTAGCGGGAGCAATGAGCAGTTCTTC
TRBD1	.	TRBV6-1	TRBJ1-4	CAISERQGKGNEKLFF	TGTGCCATCAGTGAGAGACAGGGGAAGGGCAATGAAAAACTGTTTTTT
.	.	TRBV9	TRBJ1-2	CASSPRQVLTTNYGYTF	TGTGCCAGCAGCCCACGACAGGTCCTAACTACTAACTATGGCTACACCTTC